This T cell receptor beta chain was recorded in a study of T cells after yellow fever vaccination. Study-wide results and limits: After the booster, 96% of CD4 and 88% of CD8 primary-response clones were re-detected. Clonotypes shared by both compartments, CD4 and CD8, made up a small share.

V shed 1 base and J shed 8 bases, with 9 bases lying between them. Germline lookup yields CDR1 SGHRS and CDR2 YFSETQ. The length of the CDR3 is 12 residues. A single record per CDR3 protein comes from TCRdb applying MiXCR to the 5' RACE reads. This table has about 340,000 distinct CDR3 sequences, around 12% appearing once. Regarding this clonotype: Its antigen is still unknown.

The sequence came from a man between 18 and 35 years old who received the YFV17D yellow fever vaccine. The chain couples TRBV5-1 to TRBJ1-2; D is uncertain. The source was CD4+ T cells sorted from PBMCs, collected 15 days after the yellow fever booster vaccination. The CDR3 here is CASSLFLGGYTF. DNA for the CDR3: TGCGCCAGCAGCTTGTTTCTAGGAGGCTACACCTTC.